Listed below are T cell receptor beta chains from one sample, sequenced in a study of cytotoxic CD8 clonotypes in ibrutinib-treated CLL. Using immunoSEQ multiplex PCR, the repertoire was profiled, and TCRdb retains in-frame clones only, with some absent. The profile shows over 70,000 clones, about 82% of them singletons. This sample comprised PBMCs, obtained before ibrutinib treatment. The receptors come from a human donor with chronic lymphocytic leukemia. The CDR3 runs from the conserved cysteine through the conserved F or W. A D gene is named only where the DNA matches it firmly. Clone size, where shown, is once, few, many, or a class for clones that have expanded.

V,D,size,J,CDR3,DNA
TRBV7-2,.,.,TRBJ2-1,CASSPQTRNEQFF,TGTGCCAGCAGCCCCCAGACTAGAAATGAGCAGTTCTTC
TRBV19,.,.,TRBJ2-7,CASKSGDKNEQYF,TGTGCCAGTAAGTCGGGAGATAAGAACGAGCAGTACTTC
TRBV5-1,TRBD1,.,TRBJ1-2,CASSYNVGQGDGYTF,TGCGCCAGCAGCTATAATGTCGGACAGGGGGATGGCTACACCTTC
TRBV30,.,.,TRBJ1-5,CAWRAPGNQPQHF,TGTGCCTGGAGGGCCCCAGGGAATCAGCCCCAGCATTTT
TRBV28,TRBD1,.,TRBJ1-5,CASITDRGRQPQHF,TGTGCCAGCATCACGGACAGGGGGCGTCAGCCCCAGCATTTT
TRBV6-4,.,.,TRBJ2-7,CASSDGPGAYEQYF,TGTGCCAGCAGTGACGGCCCAGGAGCCTACGAGCAGTACTTC
TRBV7-7,.,.,TRBJ1-1,CASSRAENTEAFF,TGTGCCAGCAGTCGTGCAGAGAACACTGAAGCTTTCTTT
TRBV2,.,.,TRBJ2-3,CASRWGSTDTQYF,TGTGCCAGCAGATGGGGTAGCACAGATACGCAGTATTTT
TRBV19,.,few,TRBJ2-1,CASSIGRRAYNEQFF,TGTGCCAGTAGTATAGGGAGGAGAGCATACAATGAGCAGTTCTTC
TRBV18,.,.,TRBJ1-2,CASSPDPNYGYTF,TGTGCCAGCTCACCAGACCCTAACTATGGCTACACCTTC
TRBV18,.,.,TRBJ2-3,CASSPRDSDTQYF,TGTGCCAGCTCACCACGGGACTCAGATACGCAGTATTTT
TRBV9,.,.,TRBJ2-3,CASSVGDSPNTQYF,TGTGCCAGCAGCGTAGGGGATTCGCCGAATACGCAGTATTTT
TRBV11-2,.,.,TRBJ2-3,CASSLGTAADTQYF,TGTGCCAGCAGCCTAGGGACCGCGGCAGATACGCAGTATTTT
TRBV5-1,.,.,TRBJ1-2,CASSLSRGGYTF,TGCGCCAGCAGCTTGTCCAGGGGTGGCTACACCTTC
TRBV28,TRBD2,once,TRBJ2-7,CASRLAGIGEQYF,TGTGCCAGTCGACTAGCGGGAATAGGCGAGCAGTACTTC
TRBV5-1,TRBD1,.,TRBJ2-2,CASMGQTNTGELFF,TGCGCCAGCATGGGACAGACGAACACCGGGGAGCTGTTTTTT
TRBV28,TRBD1,.,TRBJ1-2,CASSPLQDRGHGYTF,TGTGCCAGCAGCCCGTTACAGGACAGGGGGCATGGCTACACCTTC
TRBV28,.,.,TRBJ1-2,CASRPPGLSYGYTF,TGTGCCAGCAGACCCCCGGGACTGTCCTATGGCTACACCTTC
TRBV19,.,many,TRBJ2-1,CASSMGGGLGGNEQFF,TGTGCCAGTAGTATGGGAGGGGGCTTAGGGGGAAATGAGCAGTTCTTC
TRBV7-7,TRBD2,few,TRBJ2-1,CASSSGAGRVHEQFF,TGTGCTAGCAGCTCGGGAGCGGGAAGGGTACATGAGCAGTTCTTC
TRBV18,.,.,TRBJ2-6,CASSPPRQGSIAGANVLTF,TGTGCCAGCTCACCCCCCCGGCAGGGTAGTATAGCTGGGGCCAACGTCCTGACTTTC
TRBV4-3,.,once,TRBJ1-2,CASSQGGGTYGYTF,TGCGCCAGCAGCCAAGGGGGAGGGACCTATGGCTACACCTTC
TRBV5-1,TRBD2,.,TRBJ2-7,CASRPASGRHYEQYF,TGCGCCAGCAGGCCCGCTAGCGGGAGGCACTACGAGCAGTACTTC
TRBV6-5,.,.,TRBJ1-5,CASSYSDQGQPQHF,TGTGCCAGCAGTTACTCGGACCAAGGTCAGCCCCAGCATTTT
TRBV30,TRBD1,.,TRBJ2-7,CAQGELGYEQYF,TGTGCCCAGGGGGAGCTAGGTTACGAGCAGTACTTC
TRBV19,.,.,TRBJ1-2,CASSPREGESYGYTF,TGTGCCAGTAGTCCAAGGGAGGGGGAGTCCTATGGCTACACCTTC
TRBV19,.,.,TRBJ1-1,CASSKGQQNTEAFF,TGTGCCAGTAGTAAAGGACAGCAGAACACTGAAGCTTTCTTT
TRBV7-9,TRBD1,.,TRBJ1-3,CASSLARGPRSGNTIYF,TGTGCCAGCAGCTTAGCCAGGGGGCCCCGTTCTGGAAACACCATATATTTT
TRBV5-8,TRBD1,.,TRBJ2-7,CASSLGTGTYEQYF,TGTGCCAGCAGCTTGGGGACAGGGACCTACGAGCAGTACTTC
TRBV9,.,.,TRBJ2-2,CASSTGTTAGELFF,TGTGCCAGCAGCACCGGGACCACTGCCGGGGAGCTGTTTTTT
TRBV2,.,.,TRBJ2-3,CAGKSGVGTDTQYF,TGTGCGGGCAAATCAGGGGTCGGCACAGATACGCAGTATTTT
TRBV30,.,.,TRBJ2-5,CAWSLKTQYF,TGTGCCTGGAGTTTGAAGACCCAGTACTTC
TRBV10-3,.,few,TRBJ2-5,CAISNQETQYF,TGTGCCATCAGTAACCAAGAGACCCAGTACTTC
TRBV9,TRBD1,.,TRBJ2-2,CASSVEGDRYWDRHTGELFF,TGTGCCAGCAGCGTAGAAGGGGACAGGTATTGGGACCGGCACACCGGGGAGCTGTTTTTT
TRBV7-8,.,.,TRBJ2-2,CASSLLGGLGTGELFF,TGTGCCAGCAGCTTATTAGGAGGGCTCGGCACCGGGGAGCTGTTTTTT
TRBV7-9,.,.,TRBJ2-7,CASSYEGYEQYF,TGTGCCAGCAGCTATGAGGGGTACGAGCAGTACTTC
TRBV11-1,.,.,TRBJ1-5,CASSFGRDQPQHF,TGTGCCAGCAGCTTTGGGCGGGATCAGCCCCAGCATTTT
TRBV18,TRBD1,once,TRBJ1-4,CASSPPVPGGQRNEKLFF,TGTGCCAGCTCACCCCCTGTCCCGGGGGGACAGAGGAATGAAAAACTGTTTTTT
TRBV2,TRBD1,.,TRBJ1-5,CASKFGTGGPNQPQHF,TGTGCCAGCAAGTTTGGGACAGGGGGACCCAATCAGCCCCAGCATTTT
TRBV5-1,.,.,TRBJ2-1,CASSLVPGNNEQFF,TGCGCCAGCAGCTTGGTTCCAGGGAACAATGAGCAGTTCTTC
TRBV4-3,.,.,TRBJ1-2,CASSPRGAHGYTF,TGCGCCAGCAGCCCGAGGGGGGCACATGGCTACACCTTC
TRBV10-1,.,once,TRBJ2-3,CATTGQSTDTQYF,TGCGCCACCACCGGACAGAGCACAGATACGCAGTATTTT
TRBV5-4,.,.,TRBJ2-7,CASSFRGEQYF,TGTGCCAGCAGCTTTCGCGGCGAGCAGTACTTC
TRBV11-3,TRBD1,.,TRBJ2-7,CASSFTGDRGEQYF,TGTGCCAGCAGCTTCACAGGGGACCGGGGCGAGCAGTACTTC
TRBV28,TRBD1,.,TRBJ1-3,CASSFSTPGQGAWGNTIYF,TGTGCCAGCAGTTTTAGCACTCCGGGACAGGGGGCTTGGGGAAACACCATATATTTT
TRBV7-9,TRBD2,.,TRBJ2-7,CASSLRASGSPLGEQYF,TGTGCCAGCAGCTTAAGGGCGAGCGGGAGCCCTTTGGGGGAGCAGTACTTC